The present T cell receptor (beta chain) was sequenced within a study of cytomegalovirus exposure and HLA in healthy donors listed by TCRdb under 2017. Concerning the study at large: According to a later analysis, one platform produced both the 110 or so validation repertoires and the roughly 650 repertoires of the first cohort. The aim of the study was to test whether cataloging public T cell receptors could identify signatures of past pathogen exposure. Along with the roughly 710-subject first cohort, a separate validation cohort of some 130 different subjects was used. The study combined high-throughput TCR immunosequencing, statistical association of individual TCRs with disease status, and machine learning to predict cytomegalovirus infection status.

Overall study outcomes, separate from this receptor: While some public TCRs were present in many individuals, most TCR sequences turned up only very rarely across donors. Cytomegalovirus status was reported to be diagnosed by the classifier with high specificity and sensitivity in both the original and validation cohorts. Of the cluster scores, about 94% were above 0 in a later analysis, which found that TCRs clustered in the first cohort also tended to co-occur in the 90 to 150 validation repertoires. In the study, about 150 TCR beta chains were listed as associated with cytomegalovirus. A few of the identified cytomegalovirus-associated TCR beta chains were confirmed in vitro to be specific for cytomegalovirus antigens. All 120 repertoires were used to score co-occurrence in the validation cohort in a later analysis, because that analysis had no HLA typing for the cohort. According to the authors, the approach could potentially be generalized to other disease states and immunological phenotypes.

The donors were included in the validation cohort of over a hundred subjects, a group kept apart from the roughly 670-subject first cohort. Notes on this clone: Its antigen specificity is not known. No much larger clone is present one base from it, and per-base qualities are unavailable.

The method behind the library was the immunoSEQ multiplex PCR assay. The paper's data handling went like this. A statistical classification framework was built for diagnosing cytomegalovirus status from the catalog of TCR beta chain sequences. In TCRdb, the immuneACCESS table is reduced to in-frame sequences with V and J assigned. These tables do not hold every clone; where another copy was compared, an unresolved V gene accounts for under half, and the others remain unexplained. That table supplies the V and J calls and clone size; D and trimming were determined from the DNA. In all, the sample holds fewer than 55,000 clones, and roughly 93% of those were seen once. Roughly 1.4% of the sample comes from the top ten. The CDR3, from cysteine to phenylalanine, totals 15 residues. The only DNA kept is the CDR3, 45 bases in frame from the first base. The germline V gene yields SNHLY for CDR1 and FYNNEI for CDR2. V trim: 5 bases; J trim: 5 bases; unmatched bases: 10.

This TCR was sampled from a man aged 18 to 29 in good health and CMV-seronegative. The chain links TRBV2 with TRBJ2-5, and 8 bases in between align with TRBD2. The material sequenced was PBMCs. The CDR3 protein is CASSLSPAGEETQYF. The DNA sequence follows: TGTGCCAGCAGTCTATCTCCAGCGGGAGAGGAGACCCAGTACTTC.